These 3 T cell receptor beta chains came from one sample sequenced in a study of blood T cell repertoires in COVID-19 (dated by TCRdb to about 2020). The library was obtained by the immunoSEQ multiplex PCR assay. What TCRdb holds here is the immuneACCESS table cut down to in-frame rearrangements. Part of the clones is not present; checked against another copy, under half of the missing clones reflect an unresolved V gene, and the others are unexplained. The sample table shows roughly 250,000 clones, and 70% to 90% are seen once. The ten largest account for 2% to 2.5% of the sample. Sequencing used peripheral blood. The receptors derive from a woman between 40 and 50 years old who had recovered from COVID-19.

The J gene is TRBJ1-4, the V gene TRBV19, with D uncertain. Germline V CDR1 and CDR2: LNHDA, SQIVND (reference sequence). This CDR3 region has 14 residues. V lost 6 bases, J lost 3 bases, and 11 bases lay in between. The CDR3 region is CASSPAGSNEKLFF. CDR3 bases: TGTGCCAGTAGCCCGGCGGGGTCTAATGAAAAACTGTTTTTT.

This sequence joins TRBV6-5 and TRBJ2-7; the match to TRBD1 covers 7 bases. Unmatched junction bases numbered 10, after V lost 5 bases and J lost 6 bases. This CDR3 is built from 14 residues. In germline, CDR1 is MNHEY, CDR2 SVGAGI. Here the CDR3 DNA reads TGTGCCAGCAGTCGCGACAGGGACCTATCCGAGCAGTACTTC. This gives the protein CASSRDRDLSEQYF.

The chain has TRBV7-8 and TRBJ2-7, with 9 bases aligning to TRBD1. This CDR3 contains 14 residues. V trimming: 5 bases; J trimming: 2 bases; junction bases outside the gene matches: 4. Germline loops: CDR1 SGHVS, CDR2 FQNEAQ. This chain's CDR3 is CASSLRDRAYEQYF. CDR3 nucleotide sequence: TGTGCCAGCAGCCTCCGGGACAGGGCCTACGAGCAGTACTTC.